One and the same sample provided the 7 T cell receptor beta chains below, sequenced in a study of T cells after somatic rescue of genetic block. Measured with immunoSEQ multiplex PCR; TCRdb has only the in-frame clones, and not every one. This table has 14,000 to 15,000 clones, approximately 70% appearing once. Sequencing was carried out using peripheral blood mononuclear cells (PBMCs). These TCRs come from a boy between 10 and 17 years old.

The chain is built from TRBV7-8 and TRBJ1-3; possible D gene TRBD1, 6 bases. Germline assignment: CDR1 SGHVS and CDR2 FQNEAQ. CDR3 length: 14 residues. V shed 5 bases and J shed 2 bases, with 10 bases lying between them. The CDR3 nucleotides read TGTGCCAGCAGCGTACAGGGTGCTGGAAACACCATATATTTT. Its protein product is CASSVQGAGNTIYF.

The rearrangement links TRBV10-3 to TRBJ1-3; 10 positions match TRBD1. CDR3 size: 15 residues. Germline CDR1 is ENHRY and CDR2 is SYGVKD. The V and J ends lost 6 bases and 0 bases, in that order; junction bases with no gene match: 2. The CDR3 nucleotides are TGTGCCATCAGCAGGACAGGGGGCTCTGGAAACACCATATATTTT. This codes for CAISRTGGSGNTIYF.

The rearrangement uses TRBV5-4 and TRBJ2-2; maybe TRBD1 (5 bases). CDR1 and CDR2 (germline): SGHNT, YYREEE (reference sequence). The CDR3 totals 15 residues. Trimming stripped 2 bases from V and 7 bases from J, with 15 bases between. CDR3 DNA sequence: TGTGCCAGCAGCTTAAGGGGCGCGTTCGGCGGGGAGCTGTTTTTT. Its translation: CASSLRGAFGGELFF. Variable domain in full (rest from reference TRBV5-4 and TRBJ2-2): ETGVTQSPTHLIKTRGQQVTLRCSSQSGHNTVSWYQQALGQGPQFIFQYYREEENGRGNFPPRFSGLQFPNYSSELNVNALELDDSALYLCASSLRGAFGGELFFGEGSRLTVL.

The rearrangement links TRBV30 to TRBJ2-7; 10 nucleotides align to TRBD2. The CDR3 is 14 amino acids. Germline V gene sequence: CDR1 GTSNPN, CDR2 SVGIG (reference sequence). V lost 7 bases, J lost 2 bases, and 8 bases stayed unmatched. The CDR3 DNA sequence: TGTGCCTTCTCCTTTAGCGGGAGGCCCTACGAGCAGTACTTC. This translates into CAFSFSGRPYEQYF.

CDR3 loop: CASSLAEGLEQYF. The CDR3 DNA is TGTGCCAGCAGCTTAGCCGAGGGTCTCGAGCAGTACTTC. The chain joins TRBV7-6 to TRBJ2-5, with a weak D call TRBD2 (5 bases). The J call is in doubt because the DNA end fits TRBJ2-7 better. This CDR3 region has 13 residues. Germline V gives CDR1 SGHVS, CDR2 FNYEAQ.

The chain is built from TRBV2 and TRBJ2-7; 9 nucleotides line up with TRBD2. The CDR3 contains 16 residues. V was pared by 7 bases and J by 2 bases, with 12 bases of the junction left unmatched. In germline, CDR1 is SNHLY, CDR2 FYNNEI. The CDR3 sequence: CASTRGASGIAYEQYF. The CDR3 DNA is TGTGCCAGCACAAGGGGGGCTAGCGGGATTGCCTACGAGCAGTACTTC.

The CDR3 nucleotides read TGTGCCAGCAGTTACTCGCTAGCGGGGGGTTACAATGAGCAGTTCTTC. Its protein product is CASSYSLAGGYNEQFF. The rearrangement uses TRBV6-5 and TRBJ2-1; TRBD2 matches at 11 bases. This CDR3 contains 16 residues. The V gene end was trimmed by 0 bases and the J gene end by 4 bases; junction bases not matched to a gene: 2. The germline gives CDR1 MNHEY, CDR2 SVGAGI.